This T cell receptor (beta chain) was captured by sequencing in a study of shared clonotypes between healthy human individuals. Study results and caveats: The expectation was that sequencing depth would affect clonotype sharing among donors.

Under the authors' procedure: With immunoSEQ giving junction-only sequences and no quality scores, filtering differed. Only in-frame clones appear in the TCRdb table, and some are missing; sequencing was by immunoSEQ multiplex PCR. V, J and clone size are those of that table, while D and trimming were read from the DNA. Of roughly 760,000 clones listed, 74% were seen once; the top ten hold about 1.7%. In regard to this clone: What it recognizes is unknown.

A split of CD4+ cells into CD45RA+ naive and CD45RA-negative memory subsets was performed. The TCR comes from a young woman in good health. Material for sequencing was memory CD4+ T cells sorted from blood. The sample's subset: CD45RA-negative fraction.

CDR3 residues: CATSRAPRGQGRCEQYF. CDR3 coding DNA: TGTGCCACCAGCAGAGCCCCCAGGGGACAGGGTCGTTGCGAGCAGTACTTC. V and J are TRBV15 and TRBJ2-7; 9 nucleotides agree with TRBD1. The V gene's germline CDR1 is LNHNV and CDR2 YYDKDF (reference sequence). The CDR3 is made up of 17 amino acids. The ends lost 1 base at V and 6 bases at J; junction bases unmatched: 13.